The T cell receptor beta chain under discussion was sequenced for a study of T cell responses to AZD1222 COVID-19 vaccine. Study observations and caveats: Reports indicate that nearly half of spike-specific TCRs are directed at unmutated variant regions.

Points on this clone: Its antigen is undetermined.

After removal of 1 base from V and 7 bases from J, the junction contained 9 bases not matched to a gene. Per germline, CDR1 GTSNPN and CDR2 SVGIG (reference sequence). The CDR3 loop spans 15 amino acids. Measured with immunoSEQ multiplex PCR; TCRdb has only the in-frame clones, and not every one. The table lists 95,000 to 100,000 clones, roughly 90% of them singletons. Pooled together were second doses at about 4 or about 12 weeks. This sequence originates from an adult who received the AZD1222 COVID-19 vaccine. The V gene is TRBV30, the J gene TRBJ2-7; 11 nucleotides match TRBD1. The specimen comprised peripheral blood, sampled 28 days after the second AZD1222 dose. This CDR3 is CAWSAPGQGVFEQYF. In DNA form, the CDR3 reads TGTGCCTGGAGTGCACCGGGACAGGGGGTTTTTGAGCAGTACTTC. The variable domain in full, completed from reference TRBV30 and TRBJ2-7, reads SQTIHQWPATLVQPVGSPLSLECTVEGTSNPNLYWYRQAAGRGLQLLFYSVGIGQISSEVPQNLSASRPQDRQFILSSKKLLLSDSGFYLCAWSAPGQGVFEQYFGPGTRLTVT.